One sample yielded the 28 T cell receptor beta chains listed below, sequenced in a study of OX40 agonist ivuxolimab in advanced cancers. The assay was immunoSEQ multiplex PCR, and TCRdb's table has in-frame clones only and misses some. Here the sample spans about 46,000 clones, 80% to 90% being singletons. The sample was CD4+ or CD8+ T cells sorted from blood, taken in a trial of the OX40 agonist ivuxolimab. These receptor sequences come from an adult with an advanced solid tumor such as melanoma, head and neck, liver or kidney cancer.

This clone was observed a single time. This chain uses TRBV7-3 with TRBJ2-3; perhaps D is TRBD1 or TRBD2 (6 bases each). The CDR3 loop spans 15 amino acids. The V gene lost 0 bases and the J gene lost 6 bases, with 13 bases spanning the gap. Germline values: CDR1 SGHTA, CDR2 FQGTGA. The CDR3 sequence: CASSLTGAGRDTQYF. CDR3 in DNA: TGTGCCAGCAGCTTAACGGGGGCAGGGAGGGATACGCAGTATTTT.

The CDR3 region is CASSLQGQGYQETQYF. In nucleotides, the CDR3 is TGTGCCAGCAGCTTACAGGGACAGGGTTACCAAGAGACCCAGTACTTC. The rearrangement joins TRBV7-9 to TRBJ2-5, with TRBD1 matching over 9 bases. Looked up from germline, CDR1 is SEHNR and CDR2 is FQNEAQ (reference sequence). V trimming: 2 bases; J trimming: 0 bases; junction bases outside the gene matches: 4. CDR3 size: 16 residues.

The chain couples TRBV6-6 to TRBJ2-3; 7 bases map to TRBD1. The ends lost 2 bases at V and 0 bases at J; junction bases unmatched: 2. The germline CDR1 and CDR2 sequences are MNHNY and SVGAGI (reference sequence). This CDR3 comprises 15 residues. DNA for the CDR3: TGTGCCAGCAGTTACGGGACAGCGAGCACAGATACGCAGTATTTT. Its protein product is CASSYGTASTDTQYF.

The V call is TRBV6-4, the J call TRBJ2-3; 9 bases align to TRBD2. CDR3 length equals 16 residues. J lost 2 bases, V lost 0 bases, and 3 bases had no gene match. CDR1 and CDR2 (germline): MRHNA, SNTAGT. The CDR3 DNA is TGTGCCAGCAGTGACTCGACTAGCGGACACACAGATACGCAGTATTTT. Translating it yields CASSDSTSGHTDTQYF.

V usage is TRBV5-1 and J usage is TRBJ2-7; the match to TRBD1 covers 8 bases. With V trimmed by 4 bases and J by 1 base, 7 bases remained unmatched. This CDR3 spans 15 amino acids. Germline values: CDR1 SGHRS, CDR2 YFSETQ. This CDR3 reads CASSQTTGASYEQYF. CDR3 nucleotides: TGCGCCAGCAGCCAGACGACAGGGGCATCCTACGAGCAGTACTTC.

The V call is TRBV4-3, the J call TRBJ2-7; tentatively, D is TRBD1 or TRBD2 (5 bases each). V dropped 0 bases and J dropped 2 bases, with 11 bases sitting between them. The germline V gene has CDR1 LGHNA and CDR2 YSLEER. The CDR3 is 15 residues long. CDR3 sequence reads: CASSQERGGTYEQYF. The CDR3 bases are TGCGCCAGCAGCCAAGAACGGGGCGGAACCTACGAGCAGTACTTC.

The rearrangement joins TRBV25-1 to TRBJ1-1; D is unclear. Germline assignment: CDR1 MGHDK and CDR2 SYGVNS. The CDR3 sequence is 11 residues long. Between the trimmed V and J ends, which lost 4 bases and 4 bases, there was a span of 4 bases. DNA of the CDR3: TGTGCCAGCAGTGGGCTCACTGAAGCTTTCTTT. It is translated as CASSGLTEAFF. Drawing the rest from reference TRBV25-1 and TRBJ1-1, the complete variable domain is EADIYQTPRYLVIGTGKKITLECSQTMGHDKMYWYQQDPGMELHLIHYSYGVNSTEKGDLSSESTVSRIRTEHFPLTLESARPSHTSQYLCASSGLTEAFFGQGTRLTVV.

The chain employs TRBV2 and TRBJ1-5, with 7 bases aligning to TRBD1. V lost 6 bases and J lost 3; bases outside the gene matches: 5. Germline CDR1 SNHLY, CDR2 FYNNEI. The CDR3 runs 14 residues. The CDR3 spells CASRRQGDNQPQHF. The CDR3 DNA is TGTGCCAGCAGGAGACAGGGAGACAATCAGCCCCAGCATTTT.

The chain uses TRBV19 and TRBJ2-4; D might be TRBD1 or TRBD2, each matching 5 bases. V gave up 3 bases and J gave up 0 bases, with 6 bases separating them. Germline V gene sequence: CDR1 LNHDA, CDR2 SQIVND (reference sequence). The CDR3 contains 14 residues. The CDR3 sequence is CASSIGTAKNIQYF. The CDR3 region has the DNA TGTGCCAGTAGTATCGGGACAGCCAAAAACATTCAGTACTTC.

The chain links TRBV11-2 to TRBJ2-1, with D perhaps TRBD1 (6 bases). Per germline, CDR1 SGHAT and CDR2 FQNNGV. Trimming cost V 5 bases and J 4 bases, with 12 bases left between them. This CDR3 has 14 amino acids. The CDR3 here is CASSGGHNYNEQFF. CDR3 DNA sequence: TGTGCCAGCAGCGGGGGACACAATTACAATGAGCAGTTCTTC.

The CDR3 DNA reads as TGTGCCAGCTCACCAGCCGAGGGGACGATGTATGGCTACACCTTC. It codes for CASSPAEGTMYGYTF. The V and J genes are TRBV18 and TRBJ1-2, with a tentative D call TRBD1 (5 bases). Trimming stripped 2 bases from V and 5 bases from J, with 15 bases between. The CDR3 has 15 amino acids. Germline CDR1 is KGHSH and CDR2 is LQKENI. The variable domain in full, completed from reference TRBV18 and TRBJ1-2, reads NAGVMQNPRHLVRRRGQEARLRCSPMKGHSHVYWYRQLPEEGLKFMVYLQKENIIDESGMPKERFSAEFPKEGPSILRIQQVVRGDSAAYFCASSPAEGTMYGYTFGSGTRLTVV.

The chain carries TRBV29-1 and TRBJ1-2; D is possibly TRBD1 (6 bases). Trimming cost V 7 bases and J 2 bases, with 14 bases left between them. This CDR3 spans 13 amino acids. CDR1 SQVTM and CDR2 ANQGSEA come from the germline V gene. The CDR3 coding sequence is TGCAGCGCGCGGGACACTTCCAACTATGGCTACACCTTC. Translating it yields CSARDTSNYGYTF.

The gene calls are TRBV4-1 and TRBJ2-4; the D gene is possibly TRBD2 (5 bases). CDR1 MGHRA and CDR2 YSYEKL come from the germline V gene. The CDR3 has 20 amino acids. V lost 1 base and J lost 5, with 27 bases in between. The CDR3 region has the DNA TGCGCCAGCAGCCAAGGGGTATGGCGGCGGGCTCGGCCGGAAGAAAACATTCAGTACTTC. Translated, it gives CASSQGVWRRARPEENIQYF.

CDR3 nucleotide sequence: TGCAGCGCCTCACCGGGACAGGAGATTAATTCACCCCTCCACTTT. Translating gives CSASPGQEINSPLHF. V and J are TRBV29-1 and TRBJ1-6; 8 bases agree with TRBD1. The CDR3 is 15 residues long. In germline, CDR1 is SQVTM, CDR2 ANQGSEA. Trimming removed 7 bases from V and 6 bases from J; junction bases left unmatched: 11.

As DNA, the CDR3 is TGTGCCAGCAGCTTAGTTCCCCCGGGGGGAGGAGATACGCAGTATTTT. The encoded protein is CASSLVPPGGGDTQYF. The V and J genes are TRBV7-8 and TRBJ2-3, with 7 bases matching TRBD2. Germline values: CDR1 SGHVS, CDR2 FQNEAQ. CDR3 size: 16 residues. V gave up 1 base and J gave up 5 bases; unmatched junction bases: 9.

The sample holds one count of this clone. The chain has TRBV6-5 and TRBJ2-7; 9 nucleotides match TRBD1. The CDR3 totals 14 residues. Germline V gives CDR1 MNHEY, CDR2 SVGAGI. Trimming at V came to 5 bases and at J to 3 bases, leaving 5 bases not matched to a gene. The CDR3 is CASSPTGGVYEQYF. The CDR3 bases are TGTGCCAGCAGTCCGACAGGGGGGGTCTACGAGCAGTACTTC.

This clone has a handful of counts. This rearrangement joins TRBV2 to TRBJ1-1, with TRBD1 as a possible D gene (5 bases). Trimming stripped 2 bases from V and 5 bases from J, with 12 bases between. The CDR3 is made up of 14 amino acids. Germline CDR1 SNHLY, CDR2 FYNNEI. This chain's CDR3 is CASSEWGARTEAFF. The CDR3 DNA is TGTGCCAGCAGTGAATGGGGCGCGAGGACTGAAGCTTTCTTT.

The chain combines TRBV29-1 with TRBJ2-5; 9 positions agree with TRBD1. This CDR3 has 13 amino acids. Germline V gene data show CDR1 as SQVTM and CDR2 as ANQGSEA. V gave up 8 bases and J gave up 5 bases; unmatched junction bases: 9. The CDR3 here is CSTRQGGEETQYF. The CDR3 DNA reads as TGCAGCACGAGACAGGGGGGAGAGGAGACCCAGTACTTC.

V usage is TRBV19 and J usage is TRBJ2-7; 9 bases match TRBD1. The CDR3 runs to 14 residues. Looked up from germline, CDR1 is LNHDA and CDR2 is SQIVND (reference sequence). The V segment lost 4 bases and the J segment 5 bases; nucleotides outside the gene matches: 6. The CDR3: CASSTGDRADEQYF. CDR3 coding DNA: TGTGCCAGTAGTACCGGGGACAGGGCTGACGAGCAGTACTTC.

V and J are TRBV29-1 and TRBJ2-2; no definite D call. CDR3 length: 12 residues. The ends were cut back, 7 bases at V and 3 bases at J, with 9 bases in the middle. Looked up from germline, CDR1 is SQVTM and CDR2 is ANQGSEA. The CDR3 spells CSGDTYTGELFF. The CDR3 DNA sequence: TGCAGCGGAGACACCTACACCGGGGAGCTGTTTTTT.

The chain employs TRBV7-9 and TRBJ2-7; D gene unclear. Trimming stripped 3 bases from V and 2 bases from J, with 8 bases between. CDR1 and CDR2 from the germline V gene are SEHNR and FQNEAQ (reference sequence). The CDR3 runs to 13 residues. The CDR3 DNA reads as TGTGCCAGCAGCTTCGGAAACGCCTACGAGCAGTACTTC. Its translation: CASSFGNAYEQYF.

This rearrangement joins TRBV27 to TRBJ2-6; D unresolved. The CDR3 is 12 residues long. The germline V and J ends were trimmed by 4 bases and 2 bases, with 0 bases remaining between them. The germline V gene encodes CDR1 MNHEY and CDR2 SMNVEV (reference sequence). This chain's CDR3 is CASSSGANVLTF. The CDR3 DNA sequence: TGTGCCAGCAGTTCTGGGGCCAACGTCCTGACTTTC.

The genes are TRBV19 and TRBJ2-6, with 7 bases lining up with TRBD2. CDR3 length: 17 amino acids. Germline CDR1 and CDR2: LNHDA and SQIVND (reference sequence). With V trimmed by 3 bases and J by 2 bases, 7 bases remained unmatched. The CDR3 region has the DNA TGTGCCAGTAGTATGATCGGCGGGGGTGCTGGGGCCAACGTCCTGACTTTC. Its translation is CASSMIGGGAGANVLTF.

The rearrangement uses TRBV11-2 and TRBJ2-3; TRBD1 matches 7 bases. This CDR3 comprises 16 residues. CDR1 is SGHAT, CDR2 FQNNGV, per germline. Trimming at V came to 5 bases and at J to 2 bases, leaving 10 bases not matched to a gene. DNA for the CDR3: TGTGCCAGCAGCCCAGCTGGGACAGTCCCCACAGATACGCAGTATTTT. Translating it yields CASSPAGTVPTDTQYF.

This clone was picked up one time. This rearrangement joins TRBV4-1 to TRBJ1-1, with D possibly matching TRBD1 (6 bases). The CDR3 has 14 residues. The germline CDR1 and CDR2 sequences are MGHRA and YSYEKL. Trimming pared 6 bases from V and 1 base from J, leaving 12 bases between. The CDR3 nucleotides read TGCGCCAGCAGGTGGATGACAGGGAACACTGAAGCTTTCTTT. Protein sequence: CASRWMTGNTEAFF.

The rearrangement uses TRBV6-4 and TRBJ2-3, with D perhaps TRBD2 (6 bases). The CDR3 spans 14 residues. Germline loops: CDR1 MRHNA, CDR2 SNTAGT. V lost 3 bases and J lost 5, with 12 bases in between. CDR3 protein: CASSDTGGGDTQYF. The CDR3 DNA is TGTGCCAGCAGTGATACCGGGGGTGGAGATACGCAGTATTTT.

The CDR3 is CASSPRANTGELFF. As DNA, the CDR3 is TGTGCCAGCAGCCCAAGAGCGAACACCGGGGAGCTGTTTTTT. The V call is TRBV9, the J call TRBJ2-2, with D hard to call. In germline, CDR1 is SGDLS, CDR2 YYNGEE. The CDR3 has 14 residues. Trimming shortened V by 4 bases and J by 0 bases, and 7 bases separated the two germline ends.

As DNA, the CDR3 is TGTGCCAGAAGCCCGGACAGGAACACTGAAGCTTTCTTT. Protein: CARSPDRNTEAFF. The chain couples TRBV5-3 to TRBJ1-1; tentatively, D is TRBD1 (6 bases). TRBV5-3 is filed as an ORF, its function uncertain. This CDR3 is built from 13 residues. The V end lost 4 bases, the J end lost 1 base, and 8 bases lay between the germline ends.